This record looks at one TCR beta chain sequence and its context. The data derive from a study of T cells in Graves' hyperthyroidism and ophthalmopathy. Researchers took RNA transcripts and amplified the TCR beta CDR3 regions from them. The TCR CDR3 was amplified in a first-round RT-PCR using the HTBI primer set. In TCRdb, the multiplex PCR reads were re-called with MiXCR into one record per CDR3 protein. The sample contains fewer than 900,000 distinct CDR3 sequences, 18% of which appear only once. Germline V gives CDR1 DFQATT, CDR2 SNEGSKA (reference sequence). CDR3 length: 14 residues. Trimming cost V 4 bases and J 6 bases; bases outside gene matches: 7. In patients aged 18 to 65, hyperthyroidism was newly diagnosed, with duration under 2 months. Uncontrolled infection, other autoimmune disease, pregnancy or lactation disqualified patients from enrolment.

The chain joins TRBV20-1 to TRBJ2-1; 9 nucleotides match TRBD1. Sequenced sample: blood. The receptor comes from a woman aged 45-60 years with Graves' hyperthyroidism that later progressed to Graves' ophthalmopathy. DNA of the CDR3: TGCAGTGCTAACAGGGGGCGAGGGGGCAATGAGCAGTTCTTC. Residues: CSANRGRGGNEQFF.